A single sample is the source of the 11 T cell receptor beta chains below, sequenced in a study of control samples from healthy donors and cancer patients (dated by TCRdb to about 2020). The method was the immunoSEQ multiplex PCR assay. This immuneACCESS table, as held by TCRdb, lists in-frame sequences with V and J called but not all clones. Of the missing ones, under half trace to an unresolved V gene in checked studies; the others have no known cause. A total of tens of thousands of clones appear in this sample, roughly 95% of them only once. Clones ranked in the top ten supply about 2.4% of the sample. The sample consisted of blood. The receptors derive from a man aged 30 to 39 in good health.

V usage is TRBV2 and J usage is TRBJ2-1; 7 bases align to TRBD2. This CDR3 has 15 residues. The V segment lost 4 bases and the J segment 9 bases; nucleotides outside the gene matches: 12. Germline V lookup: CDR1 SNHLY, CDR2 FYNNEI. The CDR3, as DNA: TGTGCCAGCAGTGTCTCTCGCGGGAGTAGCACTGAGCAGTTCTTC. It specifies CASSVSRGSSTEQFF.

CDR3 region: CASSDLDRARETQYF. Here the CDR3 DNA reads TGTGCCAGCAGTGATCTGGACAGGGCGAGGGAGACCCAGTACTTC. The chain employs TRBV25-1 and TRBJ2-5; 8 nucleotides align to TRBD1. Germline values: CDR1 MGHDK, CDR2 SYGVNS. Losses at the gene ends were 3 bases for V and 5 bases for J; bases not matched to a gene: 8. The CDR3 has 15 amino acids.

This chain connects TRBV6-1 to TRBJ2-7; D is undetermined. The CDR3 covers 13 residues. V lost 2 bases and J lost 0, with 5 bases in between. CDR1 MNHNS and CDR2 SASEGT come from the germline V gene. Here the CDR3 DNA reads TGTGCCAGCAGTGAAATACTCTCCTACGAGCAGTACTTC. It yields the protein CASSEILSYEQYF.

This chain links TRBV7-2 with TRBJ2-2; 11 bases are shared with TRBD2. The CDR3 runs 17 residues. V gave up 5 bases and J gave up 5 bases; unmatched junction bases: 10. CDR1 is SGHTA, CDR2 FQGNSA, per germline. CDR3: CASSLHITSGSTGELFF. The CDR3 bases are TGTGCCAGCAGCCTACATATAACTAGCGGGAGTACCGGGGAGCTGTTTTTT.

The chain employs TRBV6-2 or TRBV6-3 and TRBJ2-5, with a weak D call TRBD1 (5 bases). Trimming cost V 6 bases and J 2 bases, with 13 bases left between them. This CDR3 comprises 14 residues. Germline lookup yields CDR1 MNHEY and CDR2 SVGEGT. In DNA form, the CDR3 reads TGTGCCAGCAGCCACAACAGGAATCAAGAGACCCAGTACTTC. Amino acids: CASSHNRNQETQYF.

The rearrangement links TRBV28 to TRBJ2-1, with 9 bases matching TRBD2. The germline V gene has CDR1 MDHEN and CDR2 SYDVKM. The length of the CDR3 is 15 residues. Germline trimming cut 0 bases from V and 8 bases from J; bases unmatched to any gene: 5. Here the CDR3 reads CASSLWSSGNYEQFF. DNA for the CDR3: TGTGCCAGCAGTTTATGGTCTAGCGGGAACTATGAGCAGTTCTTC.

The chain couples TRBV29-1 to TRBJ2-5; TRBD2 agrees at 7 bases. Germline CDR1 reads SQVTM; CDR2 reads ANQGSEA. The CDR3 loop spans 13 amino acids. J was trimmed by 5 bases and V by 1 base; bases with no gene match: 4. CDR3: CSVEGGGGETQYF. CDR3 bases: TGCAGCGTTGAAGGGGGGGGAGGGGAGACCCAGTACTTC.

The CDR3 spells CASSRGLAGGRSSYNEQFF. CDR3 sequence (DNA): TGTGCCAGCAGCCGAGGACTAGCGGGAGGCCGAAGCTCCTACAATGAGCAGTTCTTC. The gene calls are TRBV3-1 (or the pseudogene TRBV3-2) and TRBJ2-1; 14 bases align to TRBD2. Germline V CDR1 and CDR2: LGHDT, YNNKEL (reference sequence). V dropped 4 bases and J dropped 0; count of bases not matched to a gene: 8. The CDR3 is 19 residues long.

This rearrangement joins TRBV28 to TRBJ2-3, with 8 bases matching TRBD2. The V gene end was trimmed by 6 bases and the J gene end by 1 base; junction bases not matched to a gene: 9. The CDR3 extends over 16 amino acids. Germline V CDR1 and CDR2: MDHEN, SYDVKM. The CDR3 protein is CASSSIGAGGTDTQYF. CDR3 DNA: TGTGCCAGCAGCTCTATAGGAGCGGGGGGCACAGATACGCAGTATTTT.

This chain uses TRBV24-1 with TRBJ2-1; a possible D gene is TRBD2 (6 bases). The CDR3 contains 15 residues. V lost 4 bases to trimming and J lost 5 bases, with 14 bases between them. CDR1 KGHDR and CDR2 SFDVKD come from the germline V gene. The CDR3, as DNA: TGTGCCACCAGTGAGCCTCGGGACTTCAACAATGAGCAGTTCTTC. Protein: CATSEPRDFNNEQFF.

This rearrangement joins TRBV7-6 to TRBJ2-3; TRBD1 is a possible D gene (5 bases). The germline V gene has CDR1 SGHVS and CDR2 FNYEAQ. The germline V and J ends were trimmed by 1 base and 2 bases, with 10 bases remaining between them. The CDR3 is 15 residues long. CDR3 bases: TGTGCCAGCAGCTTAGTAAGGGGCCACACAGATACGCAGTATTTT. It is translated as CASSLVRGHTDTQYF.